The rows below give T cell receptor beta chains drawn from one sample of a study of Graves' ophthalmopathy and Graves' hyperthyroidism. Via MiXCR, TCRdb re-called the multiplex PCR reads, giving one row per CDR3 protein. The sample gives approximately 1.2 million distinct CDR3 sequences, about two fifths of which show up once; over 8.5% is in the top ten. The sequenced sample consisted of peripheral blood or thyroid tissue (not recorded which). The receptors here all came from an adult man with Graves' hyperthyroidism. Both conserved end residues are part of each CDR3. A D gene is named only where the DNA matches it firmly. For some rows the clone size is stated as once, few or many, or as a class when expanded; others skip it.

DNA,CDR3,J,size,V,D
TGCGCCAGCAGCCAAGGCGAGGTCAGGACCGGGGAGCTGTTTTTT,CASSQGEVRTGELFF,TRBJ2-2,once,TRBV5-1,.
TGTGCCAGCAGCGTAGCTTGGGGGGACGAGCAGTACTTC,CASSVAWGDEQYF,TRBJ2-7,many,TRBV9,.
TGCAGTGCTGCGGACCCGGTGGGGGAGACCCAGTACTTC,CSAADPVGETQYF,TRBJ2-5,.,TRBV20-1,.
TGCAGCGGCGGACAGGCCGAGGCTTTCTTT,CSGGQAEAFF,TRBJ1-1,.,TRBV29-1,TRBD1
TGTGCCAGCAGTGCCCTCCGTGGAATTAGCGGGAGTCCCCACGAGCAGTACTTC,CASSALRGISGSPHEQYF,TRBJ2-7,few,TRBV12-3/TRBV12-4,TRBD2
TGTGCCAGCAAAAGAAATCTTAACGAGCAGTACTTC,CASKRNLNEQYF,TRBJ2-7,many,TRBV12-3/TRBV12-4,.
TGTGCCAGCCTCCTGGGGACAGGGTTCTACGAGCAGTACTTC,CASLLGTGFYEQYF,TRBJ2-7,few,TRBV7-2,TRBD1
TGTGCCAGCTCACCGGACGAGACCCAGTACTTC,CASSPDETQYF,TRBJ2-5,.,TRBV18,.
TGTGCCAGCAGCCTCCGTTTTGGGACAGGGAGGAGTGGCTACACCTTC,CASSLRFGTGRSGYTF,TRBJ1-2,few,TRBV4-2,TRBD1
TGTGCCAGCAGTCCAGTGACCGGGACAGGGTTGATAACTTTCTTT,CASSPVTGTGLITFF,TRBJ1-1,few,TRBV6-5,TRBD1
TGTGCCAGCAGCCAAATGACCTGGATTAGTGGCTACGAGCAGTACTTC,CASSQMTWISGYEQYF,TRBJ2-7,.,TRBV11-1,.
TGTGCCAGCAGTTCACAGGGGGTCGGTCAGCCCCAGCATTTT,CASSSQGVGQPQHF,TRBJ1-5,many,TRBV12-3/TRBV12-4,TRBD1
TGTGCCAGCAGCCACCAGGGACAGAGAGGCTACGAGCAGTACTTC,CASSHQGQRGYEQYF,TRBJ2-7,.,TRBV14,TRBD1
TGTGCCACCAGCAGTCTTGCGGGAAGGAACACCGGGGAGCGGTTTTTT,CATSSLAGRNTGERFF,TRBJ2-2,.,TRBV15,.
TGTGCCACCAGTGCTCGGGCAGATACGCAGTATTTT,CATSARADTQYF,TRBJ2-3,many,TRBV24-1,.
TGCAGTGCTAGAGATAGGGGGACAGGGGGCGACGTCGGGGAGCTGTTTTTT,CSARDRGTGGDVGELFF,TRBJ2-2,.,TRBV20-1,TRBD1
TGTGCCAGCAGTTACCCCAGGGGGCCTGAGACCCAGTACTTC,CASSYPRGPETQYF,TRBJ2-5,.,TRBV6-6,TRBD1
TGTGCCAGCTCCCCGGCGGCCCGAGAGACCCAGTACTTC,CASSPAARETQYF,TRBJ2-5,.,TRBV4-2,.
TGTGCCAGCAGTTGGGAGACAGGGACTGGGGCCAACGTCCTGACTTTC,CASSWETGTGANVLTF,TRBJ2-6,.,TRBV6-5,TRBD1
TGCGCCAGCAGTGAGTCCCAAGGGACTGAAGCTTTCTTT,CASSESQGTEAFF,TRBJ1-1,few,TRBV10-1,.
TGCAGTGCTATAGATGTACAGGCAAGCAATCAGCCCCAGCATTTT,CSAIDVQASNQPQHF,TRBJ1-5,many,TRBV20-1,.
TGTGCCATGAAGGAGGGCCGATTCGGGGTCCAGTACTTC,CAMKEGRFGVQYF,TRBJ2-5,.,TRBV10-3,.
TGTGCCAGCAGCCAATACGAGGACACTGAAGCTTTCTTT,CASSQYEDTEAFF,TRBJ1-1,.,TRBV3-1,.
TGTGCCAGTAGTAAGACAGGGGGAAAACTGTTTTTT,CASSKTGGKLFF,TRBJ1-4,.,TRBV19,TRBD1
TGCGGTGCGCCCTCCACCCGGGACGGGAACACTGAAGCTTTCTTT,CGAPSTRDGNTEAFF,TRBJ1-1,.,TRBV20-1,.
TGTGCCAGCAGCTACAAGGGACTGGAAGAGACCCAGTACTTC,CASSYKGLEETQYF,TRBJ2-5,.,TRBV5-6,.
TGTGCCACCAGTGATTTAAAGGGAACCTACGAGCAGTACTTC,CATSDLKGTYEQYF,TRBJ2-7,many,TRBV24-1,.
TGTGCCAGCAGCTCTGAGGGGGTTGAAGCTTTCTTT,CASSSEGVEAFF,TRBJ1-1,.,TRBV11-2,.
TGTGCCAGCAGCTCATTCCCCTTAGCGGGAACACAAGAGACCCAGTACTTC,CASSSFPLAGTQETQYF,TRBJ2-5,.,TRBV7-8,TRBD2
TGTGCCAGCAGCCTCCTTCCGGGACAGAGCTACGAGCAGTACTTC,CASSLLPGQSYEQYF,TRBJ2-7,.,TRBV7-2,TRBD1
TGTGCCAGCAGTTGGGACAGCGATCAGCCCCAGCATTTT,CASSWDSDQPQHF,TRBJ1-5,few,TRBV6-5,TRBD1
TGTGCCATCAGCCAGACAGGGGGCGAGCAGTACTTC,CAISQTGGEQYF,TRBJ2-7,.,TRBV10-3,TRBD1
TGCAGCGTTGATGGGGGGACAGGGACGCAGTATTTT,CSVDGGTGTQYF,TRBJ2-3,.,TRBV29-1,TRBD1
TGTGCCAGCAGTCTTATTGACAGGGACTTCTCTGAAGCTTTCTTT,CASSLIDRDFSEAFF,TRBJ1-1,.,TRBV6-1,TRBD1
TGTGCCAGTAGTTTTCTAGCGGGTCGTTTCGCCGGGGAGCTGTTTTTT,CASSFLAGRFAGELFF,TRBJ2-2,few,TRBV19,TRBD2
TGTGCCAGCAGCGTAACCCCTGACGGGGATTCACCCCTCCACTTT,CASSVTPDGDSPLHF,TRBJ1-6,many,TRBV9,.
TGCAGTGCTAGACAGGACAGGGGTTATGAAAAACTGTTTTTT,CSARQDRGYEKLFF,TRBJ1-4,.,TRBV20-1,TRBD1
TGCACGGGAAGGGAGGGGGAGACCCAGTACTTC,CTGREGETQYF,TRBJ2-5,many,TRBV29-1,TRBD2
TGTGCCAGCAGCCAATCGTACCCGGGACAGGCAAAAGCTTTCTTT,CASSQSYPGQAKAFF,TRBJ1-1,many,TRBV7-2,TRBD1
TGTGCCAGCAGTTTTATGGCGAACACCGGGGAGCTGTTTTTT,CASSFMANTGELFF,TRBJ2-2,many,TRBV12-3/TRBV12-4,.
TGCAGTGCTGGTACTAGCGAAGGAAGAGAGACCCAGCATTTT,CSAGTSEGRETQHF,TRBJ1-5,.,TRBV20-1,.
TGTGCCAGCAGCCAAGGACAGGGGCCAGCCAATCAGCCCCAGCATTTT,CASSQGQGPANQPQHF,TRBJ1-5,many,TRBV7-9,TRBD1
TGTGCCAGCACTGAAGGGACAGGAAGCGAGCAGTACTTC,CASTEGTGSEQYF,TRBJ2-7,many,TRBV12-3/TRBV12-4,TRBD1
TGCAGTGCTAGGGGGGGCAGGGGAGAGACCCAGTACTTC,CSARGGRGETQYF,TRBJ2-5,many,TRBV20-1,.
TGTGCCAGCAGTTGGAGAAGGGATCAGCCCCAGCATTTT,CASSWRRDQPQHF,TRBJ1-5,many,TRBV12-3/TRBV12-4,.
TGTGCCAGCAGAATCCGGGGCTCTGGGGCCAACGTCCTGACTTTC,CASRIRGSGANVLTF,TRBJ2-6,few,TRBV7-9,.